This TCR beta chain was found in a study of T cell responses to AZD1222 COVID-19 vaccine. Whole-study findings and limits: Sampling that yielded the repertoires occurred only after the peak T cell response.

This clone was seen more than once but under ten times. The antigen is unknown. Second doses that came at about 4 or about 12 weeks were put together. Method: immunoSEQ multiplex PCR; TCRdb's copy keeps in-frame clones and lacks some. Found here are some 69,000 clones, over 70% of them singletons; the top ten hold about 14%. V lost 6 bases to trimming and J lost 0 bases, with 10 bases between them. Germline values: CDR1 WNHNN, CDR2 SYGVQD (reference sequence). This CDR3 region has 14 residues. The sequencing here drew on peripheral blood, taken 28 days after the second AZD1222 dose. This chain joins TRBV10-1 and TRBJ2-3, with D possibly being TRBD1 (5 bases). The receptor comes from an adult who received the AZD1222 COVID-19 vaccine. CDR3 loop: CASSQGASTDTQYF. The CDR3 DNA reads as TGCGCCAGCAGCCAAGGGGCGAGCACAGATACGCAGTATTTT.